The clone carrying this T cell receptor (beta chain) has only a few counts. No antigen is known for it. These data belong to a study of blood T cells in healthy people across ages. Whole-study results and caveats: Unsorted PBMC input precluded a conclusive naive versus antigen-experienced comparison. Samples with more naive T cells showed higher observed beta diversity.

The CDR3 length is 13 residues. CDR1 is GTSNPN and CDR2 is SVGIG in the germline V gene (reference sequence). V lost 3 bases to trimming and J lost 5 bases, with 13 bases between them. For the second PCR, which ran for roughly 7 to 11 cycles, a sample-barcoded 5' primer and a J-beta primer mix were used. TCRdb fed the 5' RACE reads into MiXCR, producing one record per CDR3 protein. The sample lists about 1,600,000 distinct CDR3 sequences, about 40% occurring once. This sequence originates from a woman between 18 and 29 years old in good health. What was sequenced was blood. V and J are TRBV30 and TRBJ1-2; D gene unclear. CDR3 bases: TGTGCCTGGAGGACCCCGGTTTGGTATGGCTACACCTTC. This translates into CAWRTPVWYGYTF.